The clone carrying this T cell receptor beta chain was counted only a few times. Its antigen is not identified. The data derive from a study of blood T cells in healthy people across ages. The study, taken as a whole, reports: Age brought a roughly linear fall in TCR beta diversity measured per million T cells.

Sample-barcoded 5' priming and a J-beta primer mix drove a second PCR of about 6 to 12 cycles. With 12 random nucleotides, a template-switch adaptor tagged each individual cDNA molecule. Via MiXCR, TCRdb re-called the 5' RACE reads, giving one row per CDR3 protein. This sample has over a million distinct CDR3 sequences; under 30% occur once, and the top ten carry less than 0.75%. CDR3 length equals 12 residues. Trimming took off 7 bases at V and 3 bases at J, with 13 bases between the two ends. Germline CDR1 SQVTM, CDR2 ANQGSEA. These sequences were also reported in another study, on T cells of mothers and their children. This second study notes: Reads obtained per mother exceeded 10 million TCR beta CDR3 reads, with a few million obtained per child. TCR recombination output is shaped by thymic selection similarly in related and unrelated pairs.

This clonotype originated in a girl aged 2-9 years in good health. This chain uses TRBV29-1 with TRBJ2-7; possible D gene TRBD1, 6 bases. The sample comprised blood. CDR3 amino acids: CSAGTQNYEQYF. CDR3 DNA sequence: TGCAGCGCCGGGACACAGAACTACGAGCAGTACTTC.